The rows below give T cell receptor beta chains drawn from one sample of a study of shared clonotypes between healthy human individuals. The table came from immunoSEQ multiplex PCR; TCRdb's copy has only in-frame clones and leaves some out. Here the sample spans a few hundred thousand clones, around 80% being singletons. Input material: PBMCs. Every receptor here comes from a woman between 35 and 50 years old in good health. Some clones in this sample may be carry-over from other donors' samples. Both conserved end residues are part of each CDR3. D genes are given only for firm matches. Clone size is shown for a subset of rows, as once, few, many or a class of expanded clone.

>TRBJ2-5|TRBD2|.|TRBV5-4
TGTGCCAGCAGCCGCGGGAGTGGGGGGGAGACCCAGTACTTC
CASSRGSGGETQYF
>TRBJ2-5|.|.|TRBV20-1
TGCAGTGCTAGTAAAGAGACCCAGTACTTC
CSASKETQYF
>TRBJ2-2|.|.|TRBV18
TGTGCCAGCTCACCACGGACTTTGAACACCGGGGAGCTGTTTTTT
CASSPRTLNTGELFF
>TRBJ2-3|.|.|TRBV2
TGTGCCAGCAGCAGAACAACAGGGGCGGGGGGCACAGATACGCAGTATTTT
CASSRTTGAGGTDTQYF
>TRBJ1-5|TRBD1|.|TRBV19
TGTGCCAGTAGTATCGGGACAGTCTCCCCAACACACCCCCGGCCCCAGCATTTT
CASSIGTVSPTHPRPQHF
>TRBJ1-5|TRBD1|few|TRBV4-1
TGCGCCAGCAGCCAAGATGCAGGGGGGCAGCCCCAGCATTTT
CASSQDAGGQPQHF
>TRBJ2-5|.|many|TRBV7-9
TGTGCCAGCAGCCTAGGACAGATCCAAGAGACCCAGTACTTC
CASSLGQIQETQYF
>TRBJ2-5|.|.|TRBV4-2
TGTGCCAGCAGCCAAGATGACCTAGAGGGTGTGGAGACCAAGTACTTC
CASSQDDLEGVETKYF
>TRBJ1-1|TRBD1|.|TRBV7-3
TGTGCCAGCAGCGTTGGGACAGGGTACATGAACACTGAAGCTTTCTTT
CASSVGTGYMNTEAFF
>TRBJ1-3|.|.|TRBV6-1
TGTGCCAGCAGTGAAAAGTCGTCTGGAAACACCATATATTTT
CASSEKSSGNTIYF
>TRBJ1-1|.|.|TRBV28
TGTGCCAGCAGTTGGATTGGGGGCCGGGAGGGTACTGAAGCTTTCTTT
CASSWIGGREGTEAFF
>TRBJ2-3|.|.|TRBV18
TGTGCCAGCTCACCACCGGTCACAGGCACAGATACGCAGTATTTT
CASSPPVTGTDTQYF
>TRBJ2-5|.|.|TRBV18
TGTGCCAGCTCACCGGACCCGGGGGAGACCCAGTACTTC
CASSPDPGETQYF
>TRBJ2-1|TRBD2|.|TRBV5-8
TGTGCCAGCAGCCGAGGACTAGCGGGAGGTTACAATGAGCAGTTCTTC
CASSRGLAGGYNEQFF
>TRBJ1-1|TRBD1|.|TRBV7-6
TGTGCCAGCAGCTTAATGGGACAGGGTGTCGGCACTGAAGCTTTCTTT
CASSLMGQGVGTEAFF
>TRBJ2-1|.|.|TRBV4-3
TGCGCCAGCAGCCAAGAAGGGGCCGTAGGGGGTGAGCAGTTCTTC
CASSQEGAVGGEQFF
>TRBJ2-2|.|.|TRBV2
TGTGCCAGCAGTGAAGTTGCGCGCGGGGAGCTGTTTTTT
CASSEVARGELFF
>TRBJ2-7|.|.|TRBV2
TGTGCCAGCAGCGCGAAGGCTAGTGCAATCGACGAGCAGTACTTC
CASSAKASAIDEQYF
>TRBJ2-1|TRBD2|.|TRBV10-3
TGTGCCATCAGTGTTAGCGGGAGTGGTGAGCAGTTCTTC
CAISVSGSGEQFF
>TRBJ2-7|.|few|TRBV19
TGTGCCAGTAGTAACCCCCCTAGTTACGAGCAGTACTTC
CASSNPPSYEQYF
>TRBJ2-1|.|.|TRBV6-1
TGTGCCAGCAGTGAATCGGGCGTGGCCTTGGGGCAGTTCTTC
CASSESGVALGQFF
>TRBJ2-7|.|.|TRBV4-1
TGCGCCAGCAGCCAAGCCACCGGGTCCCGACGCCACGAGCAGTACTTC
CASSQATGSRRHEQYF
>TRBJ1-1|.|.|TRBV5-1
TGCGCCAGCAGCTTAGACAGGTTGCCGAACACTGAAGCTTTCTTT
CASSLDRLPNTEAFF
>TRBJ2-3|.|.|TRBV28
TGTGCCAGCAGACCTCCCTCCGAAGGCACAGATACGCAGTATTTT
CASRPPSEGTDTQYF
>TRBJ1-1|TRBD1|.|TRBV5-1
TGCGCCAGCAGCCCACTAACAGGGGGTAATGAAGCTTTCTTT
CASSPLTGGNEAFF
>TRBJ2-7|.|.|TRBV7-8
TGTGCCAGCAGCCTTGTGGGGGGCTACGAGCAGTACTTC
CASSLVGGYEQYF
>TRBJ1-1|.|.|TRBV29-1
TGCAGCGTTGAAGATCGGTGGACTGAAGCTTTCTTT
CSVEDRWTEAFF
>TRBJ1-3|.|.|TRBV15
TGTGCCACCAGCAGAGGAAGGTCTGGAAACACCATATATTTT
CATSRGRSGNTIYF
>TRBJ1-5|TRBD1|.|TRBV5-1
TGCGCCAGCAGCCACAAAAACCGGGACAGCTCAAATCAGCCCCAGCATTTT
CASSHKNRDSSNQPQHF
>TRBJ2-3|TRBD2|few|TRBV10-3
TGTGCCATCAGTGAGTCCGCTAGCGGGAGGTTCACAGATACGCAGTATTTT
CAISESASGRFTDTQYF
>TRBJ2-5|.|.|TRBV2
TGTGCCAGCAACTCGATGTACCAAGAGACCCAGTACTTC
CASNSMYQETQYF
>TRBJ2-7|TRBD2|.|TRBV18
TGTGCCAGCTCACCGACTAGCGGGAGGAACGAGCAGTACTTC
CASSPTSGRNEQYF
>TRBJ2-7|.|once|TRBV4-1
TGCGCCAGCAGCCCCTTCCCTTTCCCGGGATCCTACGAGCAGTACTTC
CASSPFPFPGSYEQYF
>TRBJ2-2|.|few|TRBV7-6
TGTGCCAGCAGCGGACAGGGAGGGTCCGGGGAGCTGTTTTTT
CASSGQGGSGELFF
>TRBJ1-2|TRBD1|.|TRBV7-2
TGTGCCAGCAGACTTGACAGGGCCGCTGGCTACACCTTC
CASRLDRAAGYTF
>TRBJ2-7|TRBD2|.|TRBV6-1
TGTGCCAGCACCGACCAGGCTAGCGGGAGCGACGAGCAGTACTTC
CASTDQASGSDEQYF
>TRBJ1-5|TRBD1|.|TRBV30
TGTGCCTGGAGTGCAGGACAGGGGTATCAGCCCCAGCATTTT
CAWSAGQGYQPQHF
>TRBJ2-5|.|few|TRBV7-2
TGTGCCAGCAGCCAAGGGAGTGGAGGAGAGACCCAGTACTTC
CASSQGSGGETQYF
>TRBJ1-1|TRBD1|.|TRBV7-3
TGTGCCAGCAGCCCACAGGGGGCGCTGACTGAAGCTTTCTTT
CASSPQGALTEAFF
>TRBJ2-7|TRBD1|many|TRBV18
TGTGCCAGCTCACCATCCGGGACAGGGGGCGGCTACGAGCAGTACTTC
CASSPSGTGGGYEQYF
>TRBJ2-2|TRBD2|.|TRBV7-9
TGTGCCAGCAGCCGAGGACTAGCGGGAGTCTACACCGGGGAGCTGTTTTTT
CASSRGLAGVYTGELFF
>TRBJ1-2|TRBD1|.|TRBV27
TGTGCCAGCAGTTCACAACAGGACAGGGGGTTCGGCGGCTACACCTTC
CASSSQQDRGFGGYTF
>TRBJ2-1|TRBD2|.|TRBV5-1
TGCGCCAGCGCTACTAGCGGCTACAATGAGCAGTTCTTC
CASATSGYNEQFF
>TRBJ2-5|.|few|TRBV7-9
TGTGCCAGCAGCTTTGGGGTGGAGACCCAGTACTTC
CASSFGVETQYF
>TRBJ1-2|TRBD1|medium-sized|TRBV5-1
TGCGCCAGCAGCCCGCGGGACAGAAACTATGGCTACACCTTC
CASSPRDRNYGYTF
>TRBJ1-2|.|.|TRBV2
TGTGCCAGCAGCCCCTCGTGGTCGGTAAACTATGGCTACACCTTC
CASSPSWSVNYGYTF
>TRBJ1-1|.|.|TRBV4-3
TGCGCCAGCAGCCAAGGACGGGATGGAGTGAACACTGAAGCTTTCTTT
CASSQGRDGVNTEAFF
>TRBJ2-7|.|.|TRBV30
TGTGCCTGGGGAGAGGGCAGGGATTATGAGCAGTACTTC
CAWGEGRDYEQYF
>TRBJ2-1|TRBD2|.|TRBV27
TGTGCCAGCAGTCTAGGACTAGCGGGAGGAGACGATGAGCAGTTCTTC
CASSLGLAGGDDEQFF
>TRBJ2-5|.|.|TRBV6-5
TGTGCCAGCAGAAGACAGGGAGGGGAGACCCAGTACTTC
CASRRQGGETQYF
>TRBJ1-1|TRBD1|.|TRBV7-9
TGTGCCAGCAGCCTTTCCGGACAGGGCGCTGAAGCTTTCTTT
CASSLSGQGAEAFF
>TRBJ1-6|.|.|TRBV18
TGTGCCAGCTCACCACAGGGAGATAATTCACCCCTCCACTTT
CASSPQGDNSPLHF
>TRBJ2-7|.|.|TRBV6-5
TGTGCCAGCAGTTACTCGGTGTGGTCTAGGGGCTACGAGCAGTACTTC
CASSYSVWSRGYEQYF